These T cell receptor beta chains were read from a single sample in a study of PD-L1 blockade in urothelial cancer. Generated by immunoSEQ multiplex PCR, the TCRdb table keeps only in-frame clones and is missing some. Of about 35,000 clones listed, about four fifths are singletons. This specimen consisted of PBMCs, obtained around atezolizumab (anti-PD-L1) treatment. The receptor source for this set is a man between 35 and 55 years old with urothelial cancer. Each CDR3 is given without its conserved first and last residue.

v_gene	j_gene	CDR3aa
TRBV19	TRBJ2-3	ASNRGISGLTQY
TRBV4-1	TRBJ2-1	ASRGLAGGPEQF
TRBV2	TRBJ2-1	ASARVLDNEQF
TRBV28	TRBJ1-2	ASSFGGTEYGYT
TRBV13	TRBJ2-1	ASSSIGAGPRDEQF
TRBV9	TRBJ1-3	ASSVDPSGNTIY
TRBV6-1	TRBJ1-1	ASKSISGNTEAF
TRBV5-1	TRBJ2-1	ASSFGLRGAGERGPYNEQF
TRBV29-1	TRBJ2-5	SVEDRGEETQY
TRBV13	TRBJ2-3	ASLAGAADTQY
TRBV27	TRBJ2-7	ASYPTGPSYEQY
TRBV19	TRBJ2-5	ASSPGQQETQY
TRBV18	TRBJ2-5	ASSRQGLETQY
TRBV5-1	TRBJ2-3	ASSYRTGTDTQY
TRBV5-1	TRBJ1-3	ASSSGPGVSGNTIY
TRBV6-5	TRBJ2-7	ASSKTGGPLEQY
TRBV7-9	TRBJ2-7	ASSLLRTGVDEQY
TRBV27	TRBJ2-7	ASSLQGSAEYEQY
TRBV6-5	TRBJ1-1	ASSYLGTVNTEAF
TRBV5-4	TRBJ1-2	ASSKQGFLHGYT
TRBV30	TRBJ2-2	AFRQGASTGELF
TRBV28	TRBJ2-1	ASSQYAEQF
TRBV10-3	TRBJ2-3	AIRGRLAGGTIADTQY
TRBV19	TRBJ2-1	ASSTKGNPRTVRNEQF
TRBV30	TRBJ1-5	ASNGGSNQPQH
TRBV27	TRBJ1-5	ASRTLGAGPGPQH
TRBV7-2	TRBJ2-7	ASSLKSGGAGNEQY
TRBV28	TRBJ1-2	ASSTQVYGYT
TRBV29-1	TRBJ1-2	SGGDRATNYGYT
TRBV5-1	TRBJ2-3	ASQRSGTDTQY
TRBV30	TRBJ1-4	AWRAPRATNEKLF
TRBV6-5	TRBJ2-7	ASSSGTSGSYEQY
TRBV28	TRBJ1-1	ASSSPGGYNTEAF
TRBV14	TRBJ2-7	ASSQDAGSGYEQY
TRBV28	TRBJ1-1	ASSTPSRVYTEAF
TRBV18	TRBJ2-3	ASSPLRTSGRAGTDTQY
TRBV9	TRBJ2-3	ASSPGAGGPGDTQY
TRBV5-1	TRBJ1-3	ASRVTDSGNTIY
TRBV29-1	TRBJ1-1	SVCRDRVRPEAF
TRBV5-6	TRBJ1-1	ASISGGWITEAF
TRBV6-5	TRBJ1-5	ASSLYRSNQPQH
TRBV19	TRBJ2-6	ASSRLADSGANVLT
TRBV4-1	TRBJ2-7	ASSQERGTRYEQY
TRBV27	TRBJ2-1	ASSSSVSGRQEQF
TRBV5-1	TRBJ1-2	ASRDTREQNNYGYT
TRBV19	TRBJ2-2	ASKTRGTGELF
TRBV10-2	TRBJ2-1	AAAESGGDEQF
TRBV10-2	TRBJ2-5	ASSDAGGAETQY